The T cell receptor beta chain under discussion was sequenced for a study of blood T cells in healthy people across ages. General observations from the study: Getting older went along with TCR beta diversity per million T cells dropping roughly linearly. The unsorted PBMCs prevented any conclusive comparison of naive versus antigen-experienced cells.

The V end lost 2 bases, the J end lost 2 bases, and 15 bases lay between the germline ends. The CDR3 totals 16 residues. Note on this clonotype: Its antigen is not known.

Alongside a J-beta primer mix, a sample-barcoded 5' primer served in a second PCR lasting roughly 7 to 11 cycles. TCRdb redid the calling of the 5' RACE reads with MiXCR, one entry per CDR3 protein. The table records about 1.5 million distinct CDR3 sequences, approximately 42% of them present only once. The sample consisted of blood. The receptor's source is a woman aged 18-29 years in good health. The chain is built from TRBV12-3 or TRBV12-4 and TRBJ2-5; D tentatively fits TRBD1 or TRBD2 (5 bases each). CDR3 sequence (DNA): TGTGCCAGCAGTTTAATACAGAGGGGTCCGCAAGAGACCCAGTACTTC. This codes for CASSLIQRGPQETQYF.